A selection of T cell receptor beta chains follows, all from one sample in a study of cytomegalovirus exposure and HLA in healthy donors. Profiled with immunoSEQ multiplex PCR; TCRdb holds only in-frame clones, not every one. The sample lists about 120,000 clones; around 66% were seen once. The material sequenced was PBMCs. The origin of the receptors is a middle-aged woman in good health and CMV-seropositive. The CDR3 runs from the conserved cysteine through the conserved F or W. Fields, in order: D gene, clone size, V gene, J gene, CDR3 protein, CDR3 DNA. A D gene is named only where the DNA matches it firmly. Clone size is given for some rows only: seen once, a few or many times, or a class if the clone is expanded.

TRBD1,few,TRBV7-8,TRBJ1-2,CASTDGQAGGYTF,TGTGCCAGCACTGACGGACAGGCAGGCGGCTACACCTTC
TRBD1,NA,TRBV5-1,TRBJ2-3,CASSRDRETDTQYF,TGCGCCAGCAGCCGGGACAGGGAAACAGATACGCAGTATTTT
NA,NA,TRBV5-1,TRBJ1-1,CASSLLASSGTEAFF,TGCGCCAGCAGCCTTCTCGCTTCAAGCGGGACTGAAGCTTTCTTT
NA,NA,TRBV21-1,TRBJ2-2,CASSQPGGQTGELFF,TGTGCCAGCAGCCAGCCCGGAGGACAGACCGGGGAGCTGTTTTTT
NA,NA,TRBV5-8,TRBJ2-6,CASSAYSGANVLTF,TGTGCCAGCAGCGCCTACTCTGGGGCCAACGTCCTGACTTTC
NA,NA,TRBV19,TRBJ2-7,CASSASSYEQYF,TGTGCCAGTAGTGCGAGCTCCTACGAGCAGTACTTC
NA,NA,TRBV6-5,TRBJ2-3,CASRTWSVDTQYF,TGTGCCAGCAGAACTTGGAGCGTGGATACGCAGTATTTT
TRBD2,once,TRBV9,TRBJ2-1,CASSVSTSGGDNEQFF,TGTGCCAGCAGCGTAAGCACTAGCGGGGGGGACAATGAGCAGTTCTTC
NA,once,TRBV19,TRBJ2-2,CASTFGTSLGELFF,TGTGCCAGTACCTTTGGGACATCTTTGGGGGAGCTGTTTTTT
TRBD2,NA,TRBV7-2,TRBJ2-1,CASSSDSGSINEQFF,TGTGCCAGCAGCTCCGATAGCGGGAGTATCAATGAGCAGTTCTTC
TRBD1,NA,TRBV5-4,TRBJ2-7,CASSLAVGGQGALEQYF,TGTGCCAGCAGCTTGGCCGTGGGAGGACAGGGGGCGTTGGAGCAGTACTTC
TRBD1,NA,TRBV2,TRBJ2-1,CASSEGRGPYNEQFF,TGTGCCAGCAGTGAGGGCAGGGGGCCCTACAATGAGCAGTTCTTC
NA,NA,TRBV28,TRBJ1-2,CASSLEQANYGYTF,TGTGCCAGCAGTTTAGAACAGGCTAACTATGGCTACACCTTC
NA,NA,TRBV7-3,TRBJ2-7,CASSLQTGNEQYF,TGTGCCAGCAGCTTACAGACGGGGAACGAGCAGTACTTC
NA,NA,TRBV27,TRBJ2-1,CASSLGRVSSYNEQFF,TGTGCCAGCAGCCTGGGCAGGGTCAGCTCCTACAATGAGCAGTTCTTC
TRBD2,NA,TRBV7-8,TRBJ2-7,CASSLSPAGTSGYEQYF,TGTGCCAGCAGCTTATCCCCCGCCGGGACTAGCGGCTACGAGCAGTACTTC
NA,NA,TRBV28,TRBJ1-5,CASSPTRDQPQHF,TGTGCCAGCAGTCCGACCAGGGATCAGCCCCAGCATTTT